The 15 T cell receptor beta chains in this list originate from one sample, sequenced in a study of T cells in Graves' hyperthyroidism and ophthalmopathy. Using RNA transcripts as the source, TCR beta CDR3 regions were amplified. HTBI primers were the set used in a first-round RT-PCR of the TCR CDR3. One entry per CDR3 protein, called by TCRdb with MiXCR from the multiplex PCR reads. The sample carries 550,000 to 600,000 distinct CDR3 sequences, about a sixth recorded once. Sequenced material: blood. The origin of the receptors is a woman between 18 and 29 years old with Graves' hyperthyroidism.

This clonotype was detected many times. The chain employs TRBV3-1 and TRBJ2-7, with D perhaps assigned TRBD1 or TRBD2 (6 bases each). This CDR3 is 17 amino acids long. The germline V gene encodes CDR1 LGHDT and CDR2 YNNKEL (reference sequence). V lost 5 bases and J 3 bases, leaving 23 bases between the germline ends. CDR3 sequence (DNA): TGTGCCAGCAGCTTCCACCGGGGGCGGACAGACCGCTACGAGCAGTACTTC. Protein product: CASSFHRGRTDRYEQYF.

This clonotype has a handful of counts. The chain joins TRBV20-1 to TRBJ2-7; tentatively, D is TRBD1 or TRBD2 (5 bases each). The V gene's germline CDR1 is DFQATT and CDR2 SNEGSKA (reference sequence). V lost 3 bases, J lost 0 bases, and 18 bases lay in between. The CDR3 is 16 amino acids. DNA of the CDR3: TGCAGTGCTAGTCCCCGGCTCGGGGCCAGCTCCTACGAGCAGTACTTC. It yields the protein CSASPRLGASSYEQYF.

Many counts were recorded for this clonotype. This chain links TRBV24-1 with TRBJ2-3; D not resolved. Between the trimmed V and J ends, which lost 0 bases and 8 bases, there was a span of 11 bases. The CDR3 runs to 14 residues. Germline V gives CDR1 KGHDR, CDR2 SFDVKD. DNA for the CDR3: TGTGCCACCAGTGATTTGATATTAGGTTCTACGCAGTATTTT. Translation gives CATSDLILGSTQYF.

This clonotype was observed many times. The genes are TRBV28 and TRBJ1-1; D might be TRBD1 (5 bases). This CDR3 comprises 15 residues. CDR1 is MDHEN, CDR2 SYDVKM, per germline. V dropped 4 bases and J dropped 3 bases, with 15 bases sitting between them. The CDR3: CASSSGPNSYTEAFF. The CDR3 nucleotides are TGTGCCAGCAGTTCAGGGCCGAACAGCTACACTGAAGCTTTCTTT. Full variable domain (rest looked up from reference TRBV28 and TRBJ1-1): DVKVTQSSRYLVKRTGEKVFLECVQDMDHENMFWYRQDPGLGLRLIYFSYDVKMKEKGDIPEGYSVSREKKERFSLILESASTNQTSMYLCASSSGPNSYTEAFFGQGTRLTVV.

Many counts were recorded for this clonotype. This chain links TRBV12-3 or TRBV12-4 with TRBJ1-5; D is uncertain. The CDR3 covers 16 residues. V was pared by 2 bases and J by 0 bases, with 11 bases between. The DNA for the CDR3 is TGTGCCAGCAGTTTATTCGTTACACTTAGCAATCAGCCCCAGCATTTT. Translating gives CASSLFVTLSNQPQHF.

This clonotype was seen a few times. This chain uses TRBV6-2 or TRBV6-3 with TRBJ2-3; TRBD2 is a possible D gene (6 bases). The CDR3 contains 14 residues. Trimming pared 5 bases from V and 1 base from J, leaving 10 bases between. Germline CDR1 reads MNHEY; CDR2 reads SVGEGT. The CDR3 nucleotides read TGTGCCAGCAGTCGGGGGTCCGGCACAGATACGCAGTATTTT. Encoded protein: CASSRGSGTDTQYF.

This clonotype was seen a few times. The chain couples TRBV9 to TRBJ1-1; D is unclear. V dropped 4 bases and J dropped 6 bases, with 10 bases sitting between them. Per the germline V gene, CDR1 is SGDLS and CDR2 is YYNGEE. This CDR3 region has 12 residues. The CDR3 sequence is CASSPTAAEAFF. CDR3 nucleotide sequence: TGTGCCAGCAGCCCTACCGCCGCTGAAGCTTTCTTT.

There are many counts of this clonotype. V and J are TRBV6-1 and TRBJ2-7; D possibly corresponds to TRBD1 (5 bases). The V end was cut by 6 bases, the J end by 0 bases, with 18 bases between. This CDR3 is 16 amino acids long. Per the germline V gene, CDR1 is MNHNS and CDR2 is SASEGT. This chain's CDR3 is CASSLGVFTASYEQYF. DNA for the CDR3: TGTGCCAGCAGCCTAGGGGTGTTCACAGCCTCCTACGAGCAGTACTTC.

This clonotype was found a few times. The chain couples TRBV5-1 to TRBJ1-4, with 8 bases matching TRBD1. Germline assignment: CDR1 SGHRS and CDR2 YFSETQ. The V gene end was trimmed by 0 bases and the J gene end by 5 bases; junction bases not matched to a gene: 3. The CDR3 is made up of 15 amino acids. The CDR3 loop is CASSLGQGPNEKLFF. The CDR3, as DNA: TGCGCCAGCAGCTTGGGACAGGGGCCCAATGAAAAACTGTTTTTT.

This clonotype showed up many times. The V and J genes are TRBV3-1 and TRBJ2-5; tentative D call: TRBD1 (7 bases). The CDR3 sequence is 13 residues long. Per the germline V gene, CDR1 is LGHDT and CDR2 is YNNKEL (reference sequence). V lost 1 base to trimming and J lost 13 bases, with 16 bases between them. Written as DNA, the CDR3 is TGTGCCAGCAGCCAAGGGGCCAGGGGGGTGGTGTACTTC. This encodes CASSQGARGVVYF.

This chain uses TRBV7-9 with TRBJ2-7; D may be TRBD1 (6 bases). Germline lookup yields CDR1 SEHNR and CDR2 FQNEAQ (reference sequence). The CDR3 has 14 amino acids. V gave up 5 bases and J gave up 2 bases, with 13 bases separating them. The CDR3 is CASSLAGQPYEQYF. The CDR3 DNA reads TGTGCCAGCAGCCTCGCCGGACAGCCCTACGAGCAGTACTTC.

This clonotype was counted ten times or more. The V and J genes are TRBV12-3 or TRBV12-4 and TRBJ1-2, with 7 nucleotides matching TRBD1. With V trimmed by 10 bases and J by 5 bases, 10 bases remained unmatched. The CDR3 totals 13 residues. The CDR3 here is CATTTGRQYGYTF. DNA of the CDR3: TGTGCCACCACGACAGGGCGGCAATATGGCTACACCTTC.

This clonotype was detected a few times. Here the CDR3 reads CASSAGTSFYEQYF. CDR3 nucleotides: TGTGCCAGCAGCGCCGGGACTAGCTTCTACGAGCAGTACTTC. The chain joins TRBV9 to TRBJ2-7; 9 positions match TRBD2. This CDR3 spans 14 amino acids. The V segment lost 3 bases and the J segment 3 bases; nucleotides outside the gene matches: 4. Germline CDR1 and CDR2: SGDLS and YYNGEE.

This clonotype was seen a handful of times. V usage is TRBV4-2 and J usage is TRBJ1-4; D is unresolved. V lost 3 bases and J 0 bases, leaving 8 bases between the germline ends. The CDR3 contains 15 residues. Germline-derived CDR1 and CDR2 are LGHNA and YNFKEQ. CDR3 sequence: CASSHTLATNEKLFF. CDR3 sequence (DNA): TGTGCCAGCAGCCATACCCTTGCAACTAATGAAAAACTGTTTTTT.

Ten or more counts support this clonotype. The CDR3 loop reads CASRDFASGGTYEQYF. The DNA of the CDR3 is TGCGCCAGCCGCGACTTTGCCAGCGGAGGGACCTACGAGCAGTACTTC. This sequence joins TRBV10-2 and TRBJ2-7; D possibly corresponds to TRBD2 (6 bases). The V gene lost 8 bases and the J gene lost 2 bases, with 22 bases spanning the gap. This CDR3 has 16 residues. The V gene's germline CDR1 is WSHSY and CDR2 SAAADI.